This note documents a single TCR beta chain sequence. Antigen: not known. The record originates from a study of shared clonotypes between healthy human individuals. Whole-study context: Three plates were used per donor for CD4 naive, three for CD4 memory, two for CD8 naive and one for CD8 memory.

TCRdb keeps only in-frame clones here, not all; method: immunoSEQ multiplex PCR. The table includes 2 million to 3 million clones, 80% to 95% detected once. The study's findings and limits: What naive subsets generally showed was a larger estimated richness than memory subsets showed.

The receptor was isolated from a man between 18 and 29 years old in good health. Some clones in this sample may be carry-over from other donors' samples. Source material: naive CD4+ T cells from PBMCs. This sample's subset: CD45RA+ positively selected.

CDR3 sequence reads: CASSLRVNQPQHF. DNA for the CDR3: TGTGCCAGCAGCTTGAGGGTAAATCAGCCCCAGCATTTT. The chain carries TRBV5-6 and TRBJ1-5; D uncertain. This CDR3 contains 13 residues. Germline-derived CDR1 and CDR2 are SGHDT and YYEEEE. Trimming cost V 1 base and J 4 bases, with 6 bases left between them.